These 22 T cell receptor beta chains share one sample of origin, sequenced in a study of T cells in Graves' hyperthyroidism and ophthalmopathy. Researchers took RNA transcripts and amplified the TCR beta CDR3 regions from them. When the TCR CDR3 underwent first-round RT-PCR, the HTBI primer set was used. Each CDR3 protein gets one entry after TCRdb re-called the multiplex PCR reads with MiXCR. The sample has a few hundred thousand distinct CDR3 sequences; roughly 50% are singletons. Sample: peripheral blood or thyroid tissue (not recorded which). Receptor source: a woman under 30 with Graves' hyperthyroidism.

This chain joins TRBV7-3 and TRBJ1-1; TRBD1 agrees at 7 bases. CDR1 and CDR2 from the germline V gene are SGHTA and FQGTGA. The CDR3 runs to 15 residues. Trimming removed 2 bases from V and 5 bases from J; junction bases left unmatched: 8. CDR3 protein: CASSLYRTGATEAFF. Written as DNA, the CDR3 is TGTGCCAGCAGCTTATATCGGACAGGCGCTACTGAAGCTTTCTTT.

This clonotype was counted many times. V is TRBV6-5 and J is TRBJ1-2, with 7 bases aligning to TRBD1. The germline CDR1 and CDR2 sequences are MNHEY and SVGAGI. The CDR3 extends over 16 amino acids. Trimming took 6 bases from V and 2 from J; bases not matched to a gene: 12. This CDR3 reads CASSPRPGQTNYGYTF. The CDR3 DNA follows: TGTGCCAGCAGCCCTCGGCCGGGACAGACCAACTATGGCTACACCTTC.

DNA of the CDR3: TGTGCCAGCAGCCCTAGGGACAATAATTCACCCCTCCACTTT. Its protein product is CASSPRDNNSPLHF. The chain joins TRBV9 to TRBJ1-6, with D perhaps matching TRBD1 (6 bases). The CDR3 extends over 14 amino acids. Germline V gene sequence: CDR1 SGDLS, CDR2 YYNGEE. V was trimmed by 4 bases and J by 5 bases, leaving 10 bases between them.

The chain couples TRBV7-3 to TRBJ1-1, with D possibly matching TRBD1 (5 bases). CDR1 and CDR2 (germline): SGHTA, FQGTGA. This CDR3 has 13 amino acids. The ends were cut back, 4 bases at V and 4 bases at J, with 10 bases in the middle. This CDR3 is CASSSARGTEAFF. CDR3 bases: TGTGCCAGCAGCTCGGCGAGGGGCACTGAAGCTTTCTTT.

There are many counts of this clonotype. The rearrangement links TRBV15 to TRBJ1-4; 7 bases line up with TRBD1. Trimming at V came to 2 bases and at J to 14 bases, leaving 5 bases not matched to a gene. The CDR3 length is 12 residues. The germline CDR1 and CDR2 sequences are LNHNV and YYDKDF (reference sequence). Written as DNA, the CDR3 is TGTGCCACCAGCAGACTTGAGACAGGGCTGTTTTTT. The encoded protein is CATSRLETGLFF.

This clonotype occurred many times. At one end the junction does not follow the germline gene, possibly because of a read error. This chain joins TRBV7-9 and TRBJ1-2, with unresolved D. There are 13 residues in the CDR3. Germline CDR1 reads SEHNR; CDR2 reads FQNEAQ (reference sequence). The CDR3 loop is CASSSGPDYSYTF. The CDR3 DNA sequence: TGTGCCAGCAGCTCTGGACCGGACTATAGCTACACCTTC.

This clonotype was recorded a few times. The chain couples TRBV20-1 to TRBJ1-1; 7 nucleotides align to TRBD1. Germline-derived CDR1 and CDR2 are DFQATT and SNEGSKA (reference sequence). This CDR3 comprises 12 residues. Losses at the gene ends were 8 bases for V and 0 bases for J; bases not matched to a gene: 3. DNA for the CDR3: TGCAGTTCGGGACAGCTGAACACTGAAGCTTTCTTT. This codes for CSSGQLNTEAFF.

This clonotype was recorded once. The chain employs TRBV9 and TRBJ2-7; 11 positions agree with TRBD2. The germline gives CDR1 SGDLS, CDR2 YYNGEE. The length of the CDR3 is 15 residues. The V and J ends lost 1 base and 3 bases, in that order; junction bases with no gene match: 3. The CDR3 DNA is TGTGCCAGCAGCGTATGGGGGACTAGCGGCTACGAGCAGTACTTC. This sequence encodes CASSVWGTSGYEQYF.

Comment on this clonotype: A much larger clone is a single base away; this may be a read error. J is TRBJ1-4 and V is TRBV19; 11 bases are a match to TRBD1. The CDR3 extends over 15 amino acids. Germline CDR1 is LNHDA and CDR2 is SQIVND (reference sequence). The CDR3 sequence: CASRTGGAANERLFF. In nucleotides, the CDR3 is TGTGCCAGCCGGACAGGGGGCGCAGCTAATGAAAGACTGTTTTTT.

The gene calls are TRBV5-6 and TRBJ1-4; TRBD1 is a possible D gene (6 bases). This CDR3 spans 14 amino acids. V dropped 3 bases and J dropped 8 bases, with 14 bases sitting between them. Germline assignment: CDR1 SGHDT and CDR2 YYEEEE. Here the CDR3 reads CASSSEGGSEKLFF. CDR3 DNA: TGTGCCAGCAGCTCGGAGGGGGGCAGCGAAAAACTGTTTTTT.

The rearrangement joins TRBV25-1 to TRBJ2-5; 7 bases match TRBD2. This CDR3 has 15 residues. CDR1 is MGHDK and CDR2 is SYGVNS in the germline V gene. Germline trimming cut 4 bases from V and 5 bases from J; bases unmatched to any gene: 10. This CDR3 reads CASSAYAGVGETQYF. DNA for the CDR3: TGTGCCAGCAGTGCGTATGCGGGAGTGGGGGAGACCCAGTACTTC.

In this sample, this clonotype turned up many times. The J gene is TRBJ2-5, the V gene TRBV7-6; 8 bases map to TRBD2. The CDR3 contains 16 residues. Germline-derived CDR1 and CDR2 are SGHVS and FNYEAQ. Germline trimming cut 1 base from V and 3 bases from J; bases unmatched to any gene: 7. In DNA, the CDR3 is TGTGCCAGCAGCTTAGAGATAGCGGGGTTGAAAGAGACCCAGTACTTC. This encodes CASSLEIAGLKETQYF.

Comment on this clonotype: Being one base from a much bigger clone, this may be a read error. The chain combines TRBV6-1 with TRBJ1-2; TRBD1 might be the D (5 bases). Germline CDR1 is MNHNS and CDR2 is SASEGT. Trimming removed 6 bases from V and 4 bases from J, with 12 bases in between. This CDR3 region has 13 residues. This CDR3 reads CASRIQDPYGYTF. As DNA, the CDR3 is TGTGCCAGCAGGATACAGGACCCCTATGGCTACACCTTC.

This chain joins TRBV7-9 and TRBJ2-7; TRBD2 might be the D (5 bases). The germline V gene has CDR1 SEHNR and CDR2 FQNEAQ (reference sequence). This CDR3 has 15 residues. V was cut by 1 base and J by 0 bases, with 10 bases left in between. DNA for the CDR3: TGTGCCAGCAGCTTAGTGGGCGGGTACTCCTACGAGCAGTACTTC. Its translation: CASSLVGGYSYEQYF.

This clonotype was seen many times. V and J are TRBV2 and TRBJ2-7, with D possibly TRBD2 on 6 matching bases. The CDR3 length is 18 residues. The germline V gene has CDR1 SNHLY and CDR2 FYNNEI. The V end lost 2 bases, the J end lost 0 bases, and 20 bases lay between the germline ends. The CDR3 DNA follows: TGTGCCAGCAGTGAAAAGGGGACTCTCCCTATACTCTCCTACGAGCAGTACTTC. Translated: CASSEKGTLPILSYEQYF. Looking up the rest from reference TRBV2 and TRBJ2-7 gives the full variable domain: EPEVTQTPSHQVTQMGQEVILRCVPISNHLYFYWYRQILGQKVEFLVSFYNNEISEKSEIFDDQFSVERPDGSNFTLKIRSTKLEDSAMYFCASSEKGTLPILSYEQYFGPGTRLTVT.

The chain recombines TRBV7-9 with TRBJ2-7; D ambiguous. V was clipped by 4 bases and J by 6 bases, with 7 bases between them. Germline lookup yields CDR1 SEHNR and CDR2 FQNEAQ (reference sequence). The CDR3 consists of 11 residues. CDR3 amino acids: CASSSSGEQYF. The CDR3 region has the DNA TGTGCCAGCAGCTCCTCAGGCGAGCAGTACTTC.

This clonotype was seen a few times. The chain uses TRBV18 and TRBJ2-7; D not certain. Trimming took off 3 bases at V and 2 bases at J, with 14 bases between the two ends. From germline, CDR1 is KGHSH and CDR2 LQKENI. CDR3 size: 15 residues. The CDR3, as DNA: TGTGCCAGCTCACCGACGGCGCTTCAGACCTACGAGCAGTACTTC. Protein product: CASSPTALQTYEQYF.

This clonotype was recorded only once. The V and J genes are TRBV29-1 and TRBJ2-7; tentative D call: TRBD1 (6 bases). CDR1 is SQVTM and CDR2 is ANQGSEA in the germline V gene. CDR3 length equals 12 residues. CDR3 protein: CSPRTASYEQYF. Here the CDR3 DNA reads TGCAGTCCTAGGACAGCCTCCTACGAGCAGTACTTC.

This clonotype was detected many times. The rearrangement uses TRBV6-9 and TRBJ2-7; TRBD2 matches at 11 bases. With 6 bases clipped from V and 2 bases from J, the junction kept 15 bases outside the gene matches. CDR1 MNHGY and CDR2 SVAAGI come from the germline V gene. This CDR3 spans 18 amino acids. CDR3 sequence reads: CASSKHPPRLAGTYEQYF. The CDR3 DNA is TGTGCCAGCAGCAAACACCCCCCCCGACTAGCGGGGACCTACGAGCAGTACTTC.

This clonotype appeared many times. The CDR3 here is CASTQTGYAFF. The DNA for the CDR3 is TGTGCCAGCACCCAGACAGGTTATGCTTTCTTT. The chain is built from TRBV25-1 and TRBJ1-1, with D possibly TRBD1 on 6 matching bases. The germline V gene encodes CDR1 MGHDK and CDR2 SYGVNS. This CDR3 contains 11 residues. Trimming left V 7 bases short and J 11 bases short, with 14 bases between.

Concerning this clonotype itself: This sequence may be a read error, since a much larger clone differs from it by one base. The chain is built from TRBV10-3 and TRBJ1-4; no clear D gene. Germline CDR1 and CDR2: ENHRY and SYGVKD. The CDR3 totals 13 residues. V dropped 3 bases and J dropped 4 bases, with 6 bases sitting between them. The DNA for the CDR3 is TGTGCCATCAGTGAAACGGTTAATGAAAAACTGTTTTTT. This translates into CAISETVNEKLFF.

This chain links TRBV5-1 with TRBJ1-1, with 7 bases lining up with TRBD1. Germline V CDR1 and CDR2: SGHRS, YFSETQ. Trimming cost V 2 bases and J 11 bases; bases outside gene matches: 6. CDR3 length: 12 amino acids. The CDR3 loop reads CASSFTGDWAFF. CDR3 bases: TGCGCCAGCAGCTTTACAGGGGACTGGGCTTTCTTT.